This TCR beta chain emerged from a study of cytomegalovirus exposure and HLA in healthy donors. General study points: Both high specificity and high sensitivity reportedly marked the classifier's diagnosis of cytomegalovirus status. According to a subsequent analysis, TCR clusters from the first cohort were inclined to appear together in the 120 validation repertoires.

Germline V gene data show CDR1 as SGHAT and CDR2 as FQNNGV. This CDR3 comprises 18 residues. V was trimmed by 5 bases and J by 0 bases, leaving 20 bases between them. In regard to this clone: Its specificity is unknown.

Only in-frame clones appear in the TCRdb table, and some are missing; sequencing was by immunoSEQ multiplex PCR. The sample carries about 89,000 clones, more than 70% recorded once. This sequence originates from a woman between 18 and 29 years old in good health and CMV-seropositive. Specimen: PBMCs. The chain employs TRBV11-2 and TRBJ1-3, with TRBD1 as a possible D gene (5 bases). CDR3 amino acids: CASSQNTPDRHSGNTIYF. CDR3 nucleotide sequence: TGTGCCAGCAGCCAAAACACCCCCGACAGACACTCTGGAAACACCATATATTTT.